This T cell receptor (beta chain) was retrieved from a study of blood T cell repertoires in COVID-19. Turning to the study itself: Researchers got acute and convalescent COVID-19 samples from the United States, Italy and Spain. In each case, the material was cDNA or gDNA derived from T cells, B-cell-depleted T cells, or PBMCs.

Original processing notes: Estimation of nucleated cell counts was performed using reference gene primer amplification. Method: immunoSEQ multiplex PCR; TCRdb's copy keeps in-frame clones and lacks some. V, J and clone size are taken as reported in that table, and D and trimming were inferred from the DNA itself. The data show about 130,000 clones, 80% to 90% seen once. CDR1 MNHEY and CDR2 SVGAGI come from the germline V gene. V was shortened by 5 bases and J by 4 bases, with 11 bases between the two germline ends. The CDR3 runs 14 residues. The origin of this receptor is a man aged 50 or older with active COVID-19. Sequencing used peripheral blood. This chain connects TRBV6-5 to TRBJ1-4; maybe TRBD1 (5 bases). In DNA form, the CDR3 reads TGTGCCAGCAGTCCCCGGGACTTTAATGAAAAACTGTTTTTT. Protein sequence: CASSPRDFNEKLFF.